This section outlines one T cell receptor beta chain sequence together with its context. Its antigen is unidentified. The V and J ends lost 6 bases and 4 bases, in that order; junction bases with no gene match: 4. The CDR3 covers 14 residues. Germline loops: CDR1 MNHEY, CDR2 SVGAGI. The donors belonged to the approximately 130-subject validation cohort, separate from the approximately 700-subject first cohort. The table came from immunoSEQ multiplex PCR; TCRdb's copy has only in-frame clones and leaves some out. This repertoire shows over 120,000 clones, about 95% found once; its top ten account for over 1.5%. The data are from a study of cytomegalovirus exposure and HLA in healthy donors. About the study: The 120 validation repertoires and the roughly 670 first-cohort repertoires shared a platform, a later analysis reported.

Study conclusions and caveats: Most TCR sequences were seen very rarely across donors, but some public TCRs occurred in many. Reports showed the classifier diagnosing cytomegalovirus status with high specificity and sensitivity.

The source of this sequence is a man aged 18 to 29 in good health and CMV-seropositive. Sample: PBMCs. The J gene is TRBJ2-1, the V gene TRBV6-5; 9 bases align to TRBD1. The CDR3 sequence is CASRAGTGYNEQFF. CDR3 nucleotides: TGTGCCAGCAGGGCCGGGACAGGGTACAATGAGCAGTTCTTC.